The following is a T cell receptor (beta chain) sequence with its context. This sample also contains other DNA sequences that code for the same CDR3. The entry originates in a study of shared clonotypes between healthy human individuals. The input for sorted-subset replicate PCRs was 200 to 250 ng DNA, some 28,000 T cell genomes. Clones were sequenced by immunoSEQ multiplex PCR, and TCRdb holds only the in-frame ones, with some missing. In the table there are millions of clones, roughly 95% of which are singletons. Donors were healthy HIV-negative adults without recent acute infections or vaccinations. This sequence was found in a man aged 18-30 years in good health. The specimen sequenced was naive CD4+ T cells sorted from blood. As for subset: CD45RA+ positively selected.

The CDR3 reads CASSTQVGTEAFF. CDR3 nucleotides: TGTGCCAGTAGTACCCAGGTGGGCACTGAAGCTTTCTTT. The chain has TRBV19 and TRBJ1-1; D remains ambiguous. This CDR3 spans 13 amino acids. The V end was cut by 4 bases, the J end by 4 bases, with 10 bases between. From germline, CDR1 is LNHDA and CDR2 SQIVND (reference sequence).